This T cell receptor beta chain was identified in a study of PD-1 blockade in mismatch repair-deficient tumors. Study-wide context: Enrolled about 2012-2016, patients had progressing, pretreated mismatch repair-deficient cancers of about a dozen types. General study points: Rapid post-treatment expansion, then contraction, generally preceding radiologic response, marked tumor-resident clones.

The germline CDR1 and CDR2 sequences are PRHDT and FYEKMQ (reference sequence). There are 15 residues in the CDR3. V shed 2 bases, J shed 5 bases, and the junction held 2 bases outside the gene matches. Assay used: immunoSEQ multiplex PCR; TCRdb lists only in-frame clones, some missing. This table holds about 110,000 clones, 60% to 85% found once. PCR or immunohistochemistry showed mismatch repair deficiency in every enrolled patient. The TCR-sequenced patients were a few responders to pembrolizumab. As to this clone: Its antigen is unknown.

This chain links TRBV13 with TRBJ2-1; TRBD2 matches 11 bases. This receptor was taken from an adult with mismatch repair-deficient cancer. Specimen: peripheral blood, collected roughly 60 weeks after starting pembrolizumab. CDR3 loop: CASSLPGLADNEQFF. CDR3 sequence (DNA): TGTGCCAGCAGCTTACCGGGACTAGCGGACAATGAGCAGTTCTTC.